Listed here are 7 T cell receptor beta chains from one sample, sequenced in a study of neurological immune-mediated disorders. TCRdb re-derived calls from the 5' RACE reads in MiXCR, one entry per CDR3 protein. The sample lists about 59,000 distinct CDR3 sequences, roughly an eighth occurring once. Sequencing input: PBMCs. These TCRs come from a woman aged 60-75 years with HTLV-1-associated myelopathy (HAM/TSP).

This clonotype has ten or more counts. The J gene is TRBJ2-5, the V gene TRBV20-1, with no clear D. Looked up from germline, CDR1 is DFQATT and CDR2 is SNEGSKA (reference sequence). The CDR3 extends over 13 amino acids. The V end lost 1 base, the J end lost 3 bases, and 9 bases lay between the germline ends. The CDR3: CSARGQLKETQYF. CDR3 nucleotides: TGCAGTGCTAGAGGGCAGCTTAAAGAGACCCAGTACTTC.

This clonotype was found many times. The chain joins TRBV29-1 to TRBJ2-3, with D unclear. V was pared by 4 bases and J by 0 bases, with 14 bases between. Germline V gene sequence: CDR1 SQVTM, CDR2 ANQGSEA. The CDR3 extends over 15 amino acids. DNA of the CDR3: TGCAGCGTTGTGCCTTTCCGGAAGAGCACAGATACGCAGTATTTT. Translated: CSVVPFRKSTDTQYF.

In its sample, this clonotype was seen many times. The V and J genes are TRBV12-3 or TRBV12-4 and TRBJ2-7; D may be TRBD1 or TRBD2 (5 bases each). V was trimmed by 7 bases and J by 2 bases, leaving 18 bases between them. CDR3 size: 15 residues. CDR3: CASTNPGTPTYEQYF. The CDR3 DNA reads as TGTGCCAGCACCAATCCCGGGACCCCTACCTACGAGCAGTACTTC.

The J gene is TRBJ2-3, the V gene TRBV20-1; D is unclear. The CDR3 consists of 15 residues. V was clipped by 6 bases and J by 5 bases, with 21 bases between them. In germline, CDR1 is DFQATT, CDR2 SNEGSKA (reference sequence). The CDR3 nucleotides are TGCAGTGCCGCTCGTTCAGGTATTTGGGAAGATACGCAGTATTTT. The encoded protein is CSAARSGIWEDTQYF.

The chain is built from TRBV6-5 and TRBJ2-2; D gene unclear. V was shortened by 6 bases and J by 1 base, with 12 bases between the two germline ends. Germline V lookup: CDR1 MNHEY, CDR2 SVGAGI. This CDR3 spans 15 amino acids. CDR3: CASREWCKNTGELFF. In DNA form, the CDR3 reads TGTGCCAGCAGAGAATGGTGTAAGAACACCGGGGAGCTGTTTTTT.

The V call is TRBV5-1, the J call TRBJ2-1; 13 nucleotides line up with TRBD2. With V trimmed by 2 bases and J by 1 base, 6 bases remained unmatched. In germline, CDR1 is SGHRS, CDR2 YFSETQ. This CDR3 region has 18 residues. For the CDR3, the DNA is TGCGCCAGCAGCTTTACTAGCGGGAGGGGGTCATCCTACAATGAGCAGTTCTTC. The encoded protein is CASSFTSGRGSSYNEQFF.

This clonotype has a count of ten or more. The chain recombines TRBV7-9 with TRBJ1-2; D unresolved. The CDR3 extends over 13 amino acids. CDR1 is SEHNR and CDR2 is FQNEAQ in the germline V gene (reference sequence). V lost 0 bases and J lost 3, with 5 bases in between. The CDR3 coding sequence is TGTGCCAGCAGCTTAGCGAGGGACTATGGCTACACCTTC. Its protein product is CASSLARDYGYTF.